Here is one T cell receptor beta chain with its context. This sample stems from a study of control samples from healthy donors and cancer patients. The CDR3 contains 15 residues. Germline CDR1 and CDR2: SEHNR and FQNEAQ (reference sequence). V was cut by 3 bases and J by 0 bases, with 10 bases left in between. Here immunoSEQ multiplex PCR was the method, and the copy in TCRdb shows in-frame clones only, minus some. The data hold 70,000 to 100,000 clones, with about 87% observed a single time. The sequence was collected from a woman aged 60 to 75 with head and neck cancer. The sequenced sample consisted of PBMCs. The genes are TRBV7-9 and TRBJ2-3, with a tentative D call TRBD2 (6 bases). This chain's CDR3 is CASSFAGTSTDTQYF. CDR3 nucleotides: TGTGCCAGCAGCTTCGCGGGGACTAGCACAGATACGCAGTATTTT.